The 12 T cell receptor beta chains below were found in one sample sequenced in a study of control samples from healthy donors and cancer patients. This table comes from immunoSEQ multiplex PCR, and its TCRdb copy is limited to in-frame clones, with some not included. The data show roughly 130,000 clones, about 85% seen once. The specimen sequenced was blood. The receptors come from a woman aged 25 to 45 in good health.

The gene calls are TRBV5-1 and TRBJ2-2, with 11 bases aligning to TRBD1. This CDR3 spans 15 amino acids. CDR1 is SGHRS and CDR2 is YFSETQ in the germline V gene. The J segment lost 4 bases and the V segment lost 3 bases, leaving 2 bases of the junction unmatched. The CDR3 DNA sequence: TGCGCCAGCAGCTGGGGGACAGGGGGCACCGGGGAGCTGTTTTTT. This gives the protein CASSWGTGGTGELFF.

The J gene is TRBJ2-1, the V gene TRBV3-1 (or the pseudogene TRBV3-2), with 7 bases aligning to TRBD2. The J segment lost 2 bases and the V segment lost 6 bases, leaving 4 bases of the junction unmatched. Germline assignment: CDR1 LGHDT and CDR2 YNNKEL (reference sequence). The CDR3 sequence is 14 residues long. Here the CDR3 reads CASRRSGTYNEQFF. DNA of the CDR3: TGTGCCAGCAGAAGAAGCGGGACCTACAATGAGCAGTTCTTC.

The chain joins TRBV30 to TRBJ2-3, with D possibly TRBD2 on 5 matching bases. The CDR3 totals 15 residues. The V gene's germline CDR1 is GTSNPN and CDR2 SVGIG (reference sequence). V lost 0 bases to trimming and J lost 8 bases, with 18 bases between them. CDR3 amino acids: CAWSVELGSQGTQYF. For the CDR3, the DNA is TGTGCCTGGAGTGTTGAACTAGGATCGCAAGGTACGCAGTATTTT.

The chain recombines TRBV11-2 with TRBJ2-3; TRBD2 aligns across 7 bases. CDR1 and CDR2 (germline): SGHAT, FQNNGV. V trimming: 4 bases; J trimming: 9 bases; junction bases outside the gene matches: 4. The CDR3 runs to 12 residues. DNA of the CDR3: TGTGCCAGCAGCTCCTTTAGCGGGACGCAGTATTTT. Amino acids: CASSSFSGTQYF.

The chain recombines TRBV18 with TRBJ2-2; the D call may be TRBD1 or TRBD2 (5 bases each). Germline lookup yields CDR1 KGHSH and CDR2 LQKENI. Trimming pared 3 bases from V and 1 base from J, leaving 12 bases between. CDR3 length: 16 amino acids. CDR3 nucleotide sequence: TGTGCCAGCTCACCGAGAGGGACGGAGAACACCGGGGAGCTGTTTTTT. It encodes CASSPRGTENTGELFF.

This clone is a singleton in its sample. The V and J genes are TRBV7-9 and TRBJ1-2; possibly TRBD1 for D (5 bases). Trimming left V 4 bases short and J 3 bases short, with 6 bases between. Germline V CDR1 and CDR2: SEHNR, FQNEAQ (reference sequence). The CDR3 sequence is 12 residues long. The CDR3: CASSWGDYGYTF. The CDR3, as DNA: TGTGCCAGCAGCTGGGGGGACTATGGCTACACCTTC.

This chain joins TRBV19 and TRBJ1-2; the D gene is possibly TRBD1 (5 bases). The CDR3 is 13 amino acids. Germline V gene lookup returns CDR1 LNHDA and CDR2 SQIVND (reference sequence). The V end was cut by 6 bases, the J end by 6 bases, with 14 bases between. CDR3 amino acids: CASRPQGVDGYTF. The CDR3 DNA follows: TGTGCCAGTAGACCTCAGGGAGTAGATGGCTACACCTTC.

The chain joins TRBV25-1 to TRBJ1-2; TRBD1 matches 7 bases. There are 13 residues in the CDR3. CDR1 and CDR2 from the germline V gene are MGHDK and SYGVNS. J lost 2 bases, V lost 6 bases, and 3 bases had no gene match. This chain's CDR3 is CASRGGQNYGYTF. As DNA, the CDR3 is TGTGCCAGCAGGGGGGGACAGAACTATGGCTACACCTTC.

Written as DNA, the CDR3 is TGTGCCAGCAGTGATTTTGGGACTAACTATGGCTACACCTTC. Translating gives CASSDFGTNYGYTF. V is TRBV6-1 and J is TRBJ1-2; D unclear. The V end lost 3 bases, the J end lost 0 bases, and 8 bases lay between the germline ends. The germline V gene has CDR1 MNHNS and CDR2 SASEGT. The CDR3 length is 14 residues.

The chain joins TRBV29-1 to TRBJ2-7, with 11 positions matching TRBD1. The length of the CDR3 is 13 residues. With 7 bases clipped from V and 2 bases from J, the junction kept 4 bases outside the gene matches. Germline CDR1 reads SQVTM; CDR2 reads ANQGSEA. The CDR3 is CSARDRGTYEQYF. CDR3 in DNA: TGCAGCGCCCGGGACAGGGGGACCTACGAGCAGTACTTC.

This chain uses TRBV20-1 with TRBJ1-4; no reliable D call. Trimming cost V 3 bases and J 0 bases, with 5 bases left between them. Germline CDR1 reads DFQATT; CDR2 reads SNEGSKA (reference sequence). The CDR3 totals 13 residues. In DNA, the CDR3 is TGCAGTGCTAGTCAGGCAACTAATGAAAAACTGTTTTTT. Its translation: CSASQATNEKLFF.

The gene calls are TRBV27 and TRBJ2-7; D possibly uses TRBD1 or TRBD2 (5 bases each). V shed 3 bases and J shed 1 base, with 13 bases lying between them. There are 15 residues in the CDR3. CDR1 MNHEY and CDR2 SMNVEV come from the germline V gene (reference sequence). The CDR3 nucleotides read TGTGCCAGCAGTTTTGACTCCGGGACGTCCTACGAGCAGTACTTC. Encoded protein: CASSFDSGTSYEQYF.